Below are 8 T cell receptor beta chains sequenced from a single sample in a study of shared clonotypes between healthy human individuals. The assay was immunoSEQ multiplex PCR, and TCRdb's table has in-frame clones only and misses some. There are under 750,000 clones in the sample; over 60% occur only once, and more than 1.5% lies in the top ten. The sample taken for sequencing was memory CD4+ T cells sorted from blood. Subset given: CD45RA-negative fraction. The receptors shown here come from a woman in her 30s in good health.

This chain links TRBV10-3 with TRBJ1-2; D is perhaps TRBD1 (5 bases). Germline V gene data show CDR1 as ENHRY and CDR2 as SYGVKD. V was trimmed by 5 bases and J by 5 bases, leaving 18 bases between them. CDR3 length: 15 amino acids. The CDR3 spells CAISPGPMDRYGYTF. CDR3 bases: TGTGCCATCAGTCCGGGACCTATGGATAGGTATGGCTACACCTTC.

This sequence joins TRBV9 and TRBJ2-2, with 7 positions matching TRBD2. V trimming: 2 bases; J trimming: 0 bases; junction bases outside the gene matches: 4. This CDR3 contains 16 residues. Germline V lookup: CDR1 SGDLS, CDR2 YYNGEE. The CDR3 region has the DNA TGTGCCAGCAGCGTCACAGCGGGATCGAACACCGGGGAGCTGTTTTTT. As protein: CASSVTAGSNTGELFF.

This chain links TRBV14 with TRBJ1-2; a weak D match, TRBD1 (6 bases). The germline V gene has CDR1 SGHDN and CDR2 FVKESK. The CDR3 length is 14 residues. Trimming cost V 4 bases and J 5 bases, with 14 bases left between them. The CDR3, as DNA: TGTGCCAGCAGCCGAAGGGGGGAGTTTTATGGCTACACCTTC. Translated: CASSRRGEFYGYTF.

The chain uses TRBV19 and TRBJ1-1, with 11 nucleotides matching TRBD1. V was clipped by 5 bases and J by 1 base; unmatched bases: 3. Germline CDR1 and CDR2: LNHDA and SQIVND (reference sequence). There are 15 residues in the CDR3. Written as DNA, the CDR3 is TGTGCCAGTAGTCCGGGGACAGGGGGGAACACTGAAGCTTTCTTT. This translates into CASSPGTGGNTEAFF. The entire variable domain, with the rest obtained from reference TRBV19 and TRBJ1-1, is as follows: DGGITQSPKYLFRKEGQNVTLSCEQNLNHDAMYWYRQDPGQGLRLIYYSQIVNDFQKGDIAEGYSVSREKKESFPLTVTSAQKNPTAFYLCASSPGTGGNTEAFFGQGTRLTVV.

This clone was observed a handful of times. V is TRBV4-2 and J is TRBJ1-2; no clear D. Germline-derived CDR1 and CDR2 are LGHNA and YNFKEQ. The CDR3 is 14 residues long. Trimming took off 1 base at V and 8 bases at J, with 14 bases between the two ends. CDR3 region: CASSQVAKVRGYTF. CDR3 nucleotide sequence: TGTGCCAGCAGCCAAGTTGCCAAGGTGAGGGGCTACACCTTC.

The rearrangement links TRBV6-5 to TRBJ2-3; the match to TRBD2 covers 9 bases. V gave up 6 bases and J gave up 9 bases; unmatched junction bases: 4. The CDR3 loop spans 12 amino acids. Germline V gives CDR1 MNHEY, CDR2 SVGAGI. CDR3 DNA: TGTGCCAGCAGCAAGACTAGCGGAACGCAGTATTTT. It encodes CASSKTSGTQYF.

The V and J genes are TRBV11-3 and TRBJ2-7; D may be TRBD1 (5 bases). Germline CDR1 reads SGHNT; CDR2 reads YENEEA. The CDR3 spans 14 residues. V was shortened by 4 bases and J by 3 bases, with 13 bases between the two germline ends. CDR3 sequence: CASSSTTEYYEQYF. The CDR3 DNA follows: TGTGCCAGCAGCTCTACGACAGAGTACTACGAGCAGTACTTC.

This clone was observed a few times. The chain links TRBV19 to TRBJ2-3; D is possibly TRBD2 (5 bases). The germline V and J ends were trimmed by 3 bases and 7 bases, with 14 bases remaining between them. The CDR3 runs 14 residues. Germline CDR1 reads LNHDA; CDR2 reads SQIVND (reference sequence). The CDR3 nucleotides read TGTGCCAGTAGTATGCGAAGCCTCGGGAATACGCAGTATTTT. This gives the protein CASSMRSLGNTQYF.